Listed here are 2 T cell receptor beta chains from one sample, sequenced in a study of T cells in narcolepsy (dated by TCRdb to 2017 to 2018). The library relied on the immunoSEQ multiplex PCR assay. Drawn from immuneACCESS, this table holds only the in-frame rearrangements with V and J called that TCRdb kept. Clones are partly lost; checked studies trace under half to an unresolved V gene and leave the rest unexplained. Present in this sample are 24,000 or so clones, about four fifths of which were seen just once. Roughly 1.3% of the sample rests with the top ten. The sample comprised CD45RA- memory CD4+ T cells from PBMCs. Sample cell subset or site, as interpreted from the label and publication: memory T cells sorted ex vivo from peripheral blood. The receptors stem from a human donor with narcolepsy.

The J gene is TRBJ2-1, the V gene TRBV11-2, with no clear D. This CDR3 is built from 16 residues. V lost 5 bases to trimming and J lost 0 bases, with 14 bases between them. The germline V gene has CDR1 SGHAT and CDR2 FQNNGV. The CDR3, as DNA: TGTGCCAGCAGCCCTAGGGCCTTACACTCCTACAATGAGCAGTTCTTC. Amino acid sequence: CASSPRALHSYNEQFF.

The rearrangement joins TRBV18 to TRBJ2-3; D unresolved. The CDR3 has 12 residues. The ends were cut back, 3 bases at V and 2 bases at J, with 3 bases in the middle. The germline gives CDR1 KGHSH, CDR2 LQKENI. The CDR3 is CASSPNTDTQYF. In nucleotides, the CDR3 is TGTGCCAGCTCACCCAACACAGATACGCAGTATTTT.